This T cell receptor (beta chain) was recorded in a study of T-cell memory formation after mild COVID-19 (dated by TCRdb to about 2021). About the study as a whole: TCR sequence clusters from the two donors were found to be largely donor specific. The cohort was made up of two young adult volunteers, one female and one male, who were previously healthy. T-cell clones expanding and contracting after mild COVID-19 in a couple of donors were tracked by longitudinal TCRalpha and TCRbeta repertoire sequencing. Overall study outcomes, separate from this receptor: Some responding clones were detected in pre-infection memory, suggesting pre-existing cross-reactive memory T cells joined the SARS-CoV-2 response. Whether the second-wave clones peaking on day 37 were SARS-CoV-2 specific was not confirmed. Only a couple of mild cases were covered in the study, and larger cohorts including severe cases with pre-infection samples were considered necessary. Clones that contracted from day 15 to 85 showed balanced CD4/CD8 phenotypes, whereas a second wave of clones that expanded from day 15 to 37 leaned towards CD4+. Contracting CD4+ clones were located mainly in the CM and EM memory subsets, whereas CD8+ clones were found to be enriched in EMRA.

Sequencing was carried out with an Illumina NovaSeq 6000. TCRalpha and TCRbeta cDNA libraries were constructed by 5'RACE with constant-segment primers, with sample barcodes and unique molecular identifiers being introduced. RNA was extracted from every sample with Trizol reagent. Libraries were amplified in two PCR steps, with a second sample barcode and Illumina TruSeq adapters added in the second step. Libraries were sequenced on an Illumina NovaSeq with 2 x 150 bp paired-end reads. The original pipeline was this. The reads were demultiplexed and collapsed into UMI-guided consensus sequences using migec v1.2.7. Using mixcr v2.1.11, UMI consensuses were aligned to TRA and TRB V and J templates and then assembled into clonotypes. Clonotypes were classified as expanded or contracted when called significant by both edgeR and NoisET, with noise models trained on biological replicates. For edgeR calls, the cutoffs were a false discovery rate-adjusted p below 0.01 and a log2 fold-change threshold of 1. As an exploratory analysis of dynamics, PCA with hierarchical clustering was applied to max-normalized trajectories of the 1000 most abundant clonotypes. Separately sequenced CD4+ and CD8+ repertoires were used to assign a CD4 or CD8 phenotype to each responding clone. TCRdb reran the public reads through fastp at Q25 and MiXCR, keeping productive beta chains. All rows with the same CDR3 protein become a single entry with the most common DNA and genes. None of the V and J calls come from the authors' own analysis; TCRdb made them. The table for this sample lists hundreds of thousands of distinct CDR3 sequences; about 25% of them were counted only once. The top ten clonotypes cover roughly 14% of the sample.

Ficoll-Paque density gradient centrifugation was used to isolate PBMCs. On this clonotype: The clone's antigen remains unknown. Base quality data are lacking; no much larger clone is found one base away.

The clonotype comes from an adult woman who had mild COVID-19 (a few samples of this study predate the infection). The sample titles of this study are shuffled in the database, so cell type and time point are left out; the donor was told from shared clones. The sample consisted of PBMCs or a T cell subset sorted from them (not recorded which).

The CDR3: CASSPSDLLREQYF. The sequence in DNA is TGTGCCAGCTCACCCTCGGACCTCCTACGCGAGCAGTACTTC. The chain links TRBV18 with TRBJ2-7, with the D gene call left open. The CDR3 contains 14 residues, cysteine and phenylalanine counted. The DNA shown is the 42-base CDR3, in frame from base 1. Looking up the germline V gene yields CDR1 KGHSH and CDR2 LQKENI. V drops 3 bases and J drops 6 bases, leaving 15 bases in between.